Presented here are 20 T cell receptor beta chains from one specimen sequenced in a study of blood T cell repertoires in COVID-19. TCRdb's table, derived via immunoSEQ multiplex PCR, lists solely in-frame clones and lacks some. The sample lists approximately 290,000 clones; around 82% were seen once. The sample was peripheral blood. The source of these receptors is a person aged 65 to 85 with COVID-19, enrolled during active disease.

This rearrangement joins TRBV14 to TRBJ1-1; the match to TRBD1 covers 7 bases. Germline lookup yields CDR1 SGHDN and CDR2 FVKESK. The CDR3 runs to 17 residues. The V and J ends lost 6 bases and 0 bases, in that order; junction bases with no gene match: 13. The CDR3 DNA sequence: TGTGCCAGCAGTGCGAAACCTACAGGGGACATGAACACTGAAGCTTTCTTT. Translated, it gives CASSAKPTGDMNTEAFF.

This chain connects TRBV28 to TRBJ1-3; perhaps TRBD1 as D (5 bases). V was cut by 9 bases and J by 2 bases, with 11 bases left in between. This CDR3 is 13 amino acids long. In germline, CDR1 is MDHEN, CDR2 SYDVKM. The CDR3 region is CASQRGAGNTIYF. In DNA, the CDR3 is TGTGCCAGTCAGCGGGGCGCTGGAAACACCATATATTTT.

The V gene is TRBV7-3, the J gene TRBJ2-3; D might be TRBD1 (6 bases). The length of the CDR3 is 16 residues. With 1 base removed from V and 2 bases from J, the gap between germline ends came to 13 bases. Germline values: CDR1 SGHTA, CDR2 FQGTGA. The CDR3 nucleotides read TGTGCCAGCAGCTTAATGGGTGGGGGCACCACAGATACGCAGTATTTT. Translating it yields CASSLMGGGTTDTQYF.

V gene TRBV4-3 combines with J gene TRBJ2-1, with D tentatively TRBD1 (6 bases). Between the trimmed V and J ends, which lost 0 bases and 4 bases, there was a span of 10 bases. The CDR3 extends over 15 amino acids. Germline CDR1 reads LGHNA; CDR2 reads YSLEER. This chain's CDR3 is CASSQDITGYNEQFF. CDR3 nucleotide sequence: TGCGCCAGCAGCCAAGATATAACAGGGTACAATGAGCAGTTCTTC.

The chain links TRBV11-2 to TRBJ2-3; D unresolved. With 5 bases removed from V and 0 bases from J, the gap between germline ends came to 18 bases. The germline V gene encodes CDR1 SGHAT and CDR2 FQNNGV. The CDR3 totals 17 residues. The CDR3 DNA follows: TGTGCCAGCAGCCCTCTGAGGCAGACCACTAGCACAGATACGCAGTATTTT. Translation: CASSPLRQTTSTDTQYF.

V and J are TRBV13 and TRBJ2-7; possible D gene TRBD1, 6 bases. Germline values: CDR1 PRHDT, CDR2 FYEKMQ (reference sequence). V was pared by 5 bases and J by 2 bases, with 25 bases between. CDR3 size: 18 residues. CDR3 protein: CASSNTRPDSSNAYEQYF. CDR3 sequence (DNA): TGTGCCAGCAGCAACACCCGACCGGACAGCTCCAACGCCTACGAGCAGTACTTC.

V usage is TRBV19 and J usage is TRBJ1-5; D gene unclear. There are 15 residues in the CDR3. The V and J ends lost 0 bases and 0 bases respectively, with 6 bases between them. In germline, CDR1 is LNHDA, CDR2 SQIVND (reference sequence). As DNA, the CDR3 is TGTGCCAGTAGTATAGAACAGATTAGCAATCAGCCCCAGCATTTT. It yields the protein CASSIEQISNQPQHF.

Turning to this clone: The junction shows a germline mismatch at one end, possibly a read error. V and J are TRBV28 and TRBJ1-4, with D perhaps matching TRBD1 (6 bases). There are 15 residues in the CDR3. From germline, CDR1 is MDHEN and CDR2 SYDVKM. CDR3 DNA: TGTGCCAGTAGTTTCTCACAGGGTGGCGATGAAAAACTGTTTTTT. This sequence encodes CASSFSQGGDEKLFF.

CDR3 nucleotides: TGCGCCAGCAGCCAGGGCGGCGGGGCGCTACCCTACGAGCAGTACTTC. Amino acids: CASSQGGGALPYEQYF. V and J are TRBV4-3 and TRBJ2-7, with D perhaps TRBD2 (6 bases). V lost 3 bases and J lost 2, with 17 bases in between. Germline V CDR1 and CDR2: LGHNA, YSLEER. CDR3 size: 16 residues.

The rearrangement links TRBV7-9 to TRBJ1-4; no definite D call. Germline CDR1 SEHNR, CDR2 FQNEAQ (reference sequence). This CDR3 has 14 residues. The ends were cut back, 5 bases at V and 13 bases at J, with 20 bases in the middle. Written as DNA, the CDR3 is TGTGCCAGCAGCCCGTGGACTGACCCAGGTCGACTGTTTTTT. Translation: CASSPWTDPGRLFF.

This clone was seen more than once but under ten times. The genes are TRBV24-1 and TRBJ2-1; D may be TRBD1 (6 bases). There are 15 residues in the CDR3. Germline V gene sequence: CDR1 KGHDR, CDR2 SFDVKD. The germline V and J ends were trimmed by 6 bases and 4 bases, with 15 bases remaining between them. This chain's CDR3 is CATSRDKRGYNEQFF. As DNA, the CDR3 is TGTGCCACCAGTCGGGACAAGAGGGGTTACAATGAGCAGTTCTTC.

The J gene is TRBJ2-3, the V gene TRBV5-1; D ambiguous. The CDR3 consists of 13 residues. The V end was cut by 2 bases, the J end by 8 bases, with 12 bases between. Germline values: CDR1 SGHRS, CDR2 YFSETQ. Here the CDR3 reads CASSFDLSSTQYF. CDR3 DNA sequence: TGCGCCAGCAGCTTTGATTTGAGTAGTACGCAGTATTTT.

With respect to this clone: Germline and junction disagree at one end, which may indicate a read error. V is TRBV19 and J is TRBJ1-1; 7 nucleotides match TRBD1. This CDR3 is built from 13 residues. Germline V gene sequence: CDR1 LNHDA, CDR2 SQIVND (reference sequence). Here the CDR3 reads CASSRQGSTEAFF. CDR3 bases: TGTGCCAGCAGTAGACAGGGAAGTACTGAAGCTTTCTTT.

V is TRBV11-2 and J is TRBJ2-7; 10 bases map to TRBD2. CDR3 length: 15 amino acids. Germline loops: CDR1 SGHAT, CDR2 FQNNGV. The junction had 4 bases not matched to a gene; V was cut back by 2 bases and J by 3 bases. CDR3 sequence (DNA): TGTGCCAGCAGCTTAACTAGCGGGATAATCTACGAGCAGTACTTC. Protein sequence: CASSLTSGIIYEQYF.

The CDR3 region has the DNA TGTGCCAGCAGCCAGGGACTAAAATATAATGAAAAACTGTTTTTT. Translating it yields CASSQGLKYNEKLFF. The J gene is TRBJ1-4, the V gene TRBV3-1 (or the pseudogene TRBV3-2); D is perhaps TRBD1 (5 bases). Germline assignment: CDR1 LGHDT and CDR2 YNNKEL (reference sequence). The CDR3 covers 15 residues. The V gene lost 3 bases and the J gene lost 4 bases, with 12 bases spanning the gap.

This clone was recorded once. This chain joins TRBV7-9 and TRBJ1-1, with 7 bases identical to TRBD1. Germline loops: CDR1 SEHNR, CDR2 FQNEAQ (reference sequence). Trimming at V came to 1 base and at J to 7 bases, leaving 9 bases not matched to a gene. CDR3 length equals 15 residues. CDR3 nucleotides: TGTGCCAGCAGCTTAGATCCTGTGACAGGGCGTGAAGCTTTCTTT. Amino acid sequence: CASSLDPVTGREAFF.

CDR3 nucleotide sequence: TGTGCCAGCAGTTCCTGGACAGGGGTTTATGAAAAACTGTTTTTT. This sequence encodes CASSSWTGVYEKLFF. V gene TRBV6-6 combines with J gene TRBJ1-4; 9 nucleotides match TRBD1. This CDR3 contains 15 residues. Looked up from germline, CDR1 is MNHNY and CDR2 is SVGAGI (reference sequence). Trimming at V came to 4 bases and at J to 6 bases, leaving 6 bases not matched to a gene.

V usage is TRBV6-2 or TRBV6-3 and J usage is TRBJ2-1, with no clear D. Trimming shortened V by 4 bases and J by 5 bases, and 12 bases separated the two germline ends. The germline V gene encodes CDR1 MNHEY and CDR2 SVGEGT. The CDR3 is 14 residues long. The CDR3: CASSSLGSDNEQFF. Here the CDR3 DNA reads TGTGCCAGCAGTTCTCTAGGTTCTGACAATGAGCAGTTCTTC.

The V and J genes are TRBV4-3 and TRBJ1-2, with D possibly matching TRBD1 (6 bases). V lost 0 bases to trimming and J lost 7 bases, with 15 bases between them. Germline CDR1 is LGHNA and CDR2 is YSLEER. The CDR3 runs 15 residues. CDR3 sequence reads: CASSQDQGIRGGYTF. CDR3 bases: TGCGCCAGCAGCCAAGATCAGGGGATCAGAGGTGGCTACACCTTC.

The rearrangement uses TRBV7-3 and TRBJ1-4, with 8 positions matching TRBD1. The ends lost 5 bases at V and 10 bases at J; junction bases unmatched: 12. Germline-derived CDR1 and CDR2 are SGHTA and FQGTGA. The length of the CDR3 is 15 residues. In DNA, the CDR3 is TGTGCCAGCAGCCCCGCAGGGGGCTCAAAAGGAAAACTGTTTTTT. Translation gives CASSPAGGSKGKLFF.